The text below deals with one TCR beta chain. This clonotype was picked up a small number of times. Its antigen remains undetermined. No quality values exist for individual bases; no much larger clone is one base distant. Library creation used 5' RACE. The sequencing machine was an Illumina HiSeq 2000. A universal primer binding site was added through template switching, and the final cDNA carried a unique molecular identifier so that TCR cDNA molecules could be counted accurately. Specific primers in the conserved constant-segment region were used to synthesize first-strand cDNA for TCR alpha and beta chains. To control for contamination, every cDNA library was double barcoded, receiving both a SMART-Mk sample barcode and Illumina barcodes. Two successive PCR steps introduced TruSeq adapter sequences along with Illumina sample barcodes. Sequencing of the TCR alpha and beta cDNA libraries was done on the Illumina HiSeq platform using custom primers. Per the authors' processing: Raw reads were processed with MiGEC to extract unique molecular identifiers, and MiXCR was used to determine CDR3 positions. Recombination models were inferred per individual with the repgenHMM and IGoR tools using an EM algorithm. Shared clonotypes were analyzed with the tcR package in R, and sharing was normalized by the product of cloneset sizes. To study raw recombination without the effects of thymic and clonal selection, out-of-frame nonproductive sequences were analyzed. The public reads were reprocessed in TCRdb via fastp at Q25 and MiXCR, keeping in-frame beta chains. Here each entry gathers all rows of one CDR3 protein and keeps the most common genes and DNA. TCRdb, rather than the study authors, made the V and J calls. This sample gives a few hundred thousand distinct CDR3 sequences in total; around 12% of them show up just once. The top ten hold about 7% of the sample.

The CDR1 and CDR2 encoded by the germline V gene (reference sequence) are MNHEY and SMNVEV. The germline ends are 15 bases apart after V is trimmed by 3 bases and J by 0 bases. From its cysteine to its phenylalanine, the CDR3 spans 17 amino acids. Only CDR3 DNA is held: 51 bases, read in frame from base 1. This entry is derived from a study of identical twins (dated by TCRdb to about 2016). Concerning the study at large: The study deep-sequenced TCR alpha and beta repertoires from monozygotic twins, unrelated adults of various ages and cord blood to test whether fetal clonotypes persist. Replicate twin experiments were performed at different times using different library preparation protocols to rule out contamination.

Every donor was a healthy Caucasian. Three pairs of female monozygotic twins, all aged roughly 18 to 30 years, were included in the twin cohort. CD4+ and CD8+ T cell populations were isolated with positive isolation kits from Invitrogen. General conclusions and limits of the study: Excess twin sharing in beta out-of-frame sequences was weaker because fewer shared sequences lowered the signal-to-noise ratio. Fewer insertions were carried by abundant cord blood beta clonotypes, a similar but weaker trend appeared in young adult naive repertoires, and no such trend appeared in memory repertoires. Conclusions relied on cross-sectional statistical analysis, since the same donors could not be followed over many years. Zero-insertion analyses could be partly confounded by invariant T cells such as MAIT and iNKT, though diverse VJ usage argued against such confounding for most clonotypes. Recombination models systematically underestimated out-of-frame TCR alpha sharing in monozygotic twins but agreed with sharing between unrelated individuals. Compared with coincidental sharing between unrelated individuals, out-of-frame TCR alpha sequences shared between twins showed an excess of sequences with low generation probability.

The sample was also reused in another study, on yellow fever vaccine responses in identical twins. The second study also describes: The authors reported that the T cell response to vaccination in identical twins appeared partly convergent and partly personalized. In the study, vaccine-responding T cell clones were precisely tracked in identical twins.

The clonotype was recovered from a woman aged 18-29 years in good health. In this chain, TRBV27 is recombined with TRBJ2-1, and TRBD2 may be the D gene, going by 5 matching bases. Input material: CD8+ T cells sorted from blood. CDR3 reads: CASSFVAPGSSYNEQFF. The nucleotide sequence reads TGTGCCAGCAGTTTCGTGGCTCCGGGAAGCTCCTACAATGAGCAGTTCTTC.